These T cell receptor beta chains were read from a single sample in a study of tumor T cells in aggressive B-cell lymphoma. Generated by immunoSEQ multiplex PCR, the TCRdb table keeps only in-frame clones and is missing some. The sample carries about 3,500 clones, 94% recorded once. Sequenced material: tumor tissue. The origin of the receptors is an adult with diffuse large B cell lymphoma. The CDR3 runs from the conserved cysteine through the conserved F or W. Each record gives: clone size, J gene, D gene, V gene, CDR3 protein, CDR3 DNA. The D gene is left open where the match is weak. Only some rows state a clone size, as once, few, many or a class for expanded clones.

- | TRBJ1-1 | TRBD1 | TRBV6-5 | CASSYRGTGLNTEAFF | TGTGCCAGCAGTTACAGAGGGACAGGTTTGAACACTGAAGCTTTCTTT
- | TRBJ1-2 | TRBD1 | TRBV9 | CASSVEDRVYGYTF | TGTGCCAGCAGCGTAGAAGACAGGGTCTATGGCTACACCTTC
- | TRBJ2-5 | TRBD2 | TRBV5-1 | CASSLATGRVGGGETQYF | TGCGCCAGCAGCTTGGCCACGGGCAGAGTGGGGGGGGGAGAGACCCAGTACTTC
- | TRBJ2-1 | TRBD2 | TRBV29-1 | CSVSELAGGHEQFF | TGCAGCGTGTCTGAACTAGCGGGAGGTCATGAGCAGTTCTTC
- | TRBJ1-1 | - | TRBV28 | CASREGHTEAFF | TGTGCCAGCAGAGAGGGTCACACTGAAGCTTTCTTT
- | TRBJ2-5 | - | TRBV25-1 | CASSELYSGETQYF | TGTGCCAGCAGTGAATTATACTCTGGAGAGACCCAGTACTTC
- | TRBJ2-3 | - | TRBV6-5 | CASSSSGSTDTQYF | TGTGCCAGCAGTTCCAGCGGGAGCACAGATACGCAGTATTTT
- | TRBJ2-5 | - | TRBV21-1 | CASRDSPETQYF | TGTGCCAGCCGGGACAGCCCGGAGACCCAGTACTTC
- | TRBJ1-1 | - | TRBV30 | CAWRGRGNTEAFF | TGTGCCTGGAGGGGCAGGGGGAACACTGAAGCTTTCTTT
- | TRBJ1-1 | - | TRBV15 | CATRRTVRNTEAFF | TGTGCCACCCGCCGGACAGTAAGGAACACTGAAGCTTTCTTT
- | TRBJ1-5 | - | TRBV7-8 | CASSLVLQFNQPQHF | TGTGCCAGCAGCTTAGTGCTACAGTTCAATCAGCCCCAGCATTTT
- | TRBJ2-5 | TRBD1 | TRBV7-3 | CASSLGTAQETQYF | TGTGCCAGCAGCTTAGGGACAGCCCAAGAGACCCAGTACTTC
few | TRBJ1-2 | - | TRBV19 | CASRITGLGDYGYTF | TGTGCCAGTAGGATTACAGGGTTGGGGGACTATGGCTACACCTTC
- | TRBJ1-2 | - | TRBV19 | CASRPDRRIGYTF | TGTGCCAGCAGACCCGACAGGAGGATTGGCTACACCTTC
- | TRBJ2-2 | TRBD1 | TRBV28 | CASSSRGINTGELFF | TGTGCCAGCAGTTCCAGGGGGATCAACACCGGGGAGCTGTTTTTT
- | TRBJ2-2 | TRBD1 | TRBV28 | CASSSFGQGNVGELFF | TGTGCCAGCAGCTCTTTTGGACAGGGAAACGTCGGGGAGCTGTTTTTT
once | TRBJ2-7 | TRBD2 | TRBV10-2 | CASRTSGSYEQYF | TGCGCCAGCCGGACTAGCGGGAGTTACGAGCAGTACTTC
- | TRBJ2-5 | TRBD2 | TRBV15 | CATSLAGAQETQYF | TGTGCCACCAGCCTAGCGGGAGCTCAAGAGACCCAGTACTTC
- | TRBJ2-7 | TRBD1 | TRBV18 | CASSPGTGSYEQYF | TGTGCCAGCTCACCAGGGACAGGGTCTTACGAGCAGTACTTC
- | TRBJ1-1 | TRBD1 | TRBV7-2 | CASSLDGRGSTEAFF | TGTGCCAGCAGCTTAGACGGCAGGGGGAGCACTGAAGCTTTCTTT
- | TRBJ2-7 | - | TRBV27 | CASSPMSSYEQYF | TGTGCCAGCAGCCCTATGAGCTCCTACGAGCAGTACTTC
- | TRBJ2-7 | - | TRBV5-1 | CASSLATTYEQYF | TGCGCCAGCAGCTTGGCCACTACCTACGAGCAGTACTTC
- | TRBJ1-2 | - | TRBV30 | CAWSLRYYGYTF | TGTGCCTGGAGCCTCCGGTACTATGGCTACACCTTC